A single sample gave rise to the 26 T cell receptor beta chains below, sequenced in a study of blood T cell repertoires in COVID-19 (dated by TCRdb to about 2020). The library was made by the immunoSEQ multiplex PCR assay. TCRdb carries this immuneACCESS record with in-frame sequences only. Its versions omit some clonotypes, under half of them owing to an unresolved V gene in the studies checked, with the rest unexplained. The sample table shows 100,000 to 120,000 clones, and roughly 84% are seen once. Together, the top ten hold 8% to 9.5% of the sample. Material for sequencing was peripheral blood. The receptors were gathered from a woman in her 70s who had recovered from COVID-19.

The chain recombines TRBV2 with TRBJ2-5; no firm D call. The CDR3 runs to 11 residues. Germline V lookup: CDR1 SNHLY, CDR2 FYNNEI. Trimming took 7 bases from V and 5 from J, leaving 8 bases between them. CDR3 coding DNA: TGTGCCAGCACACAGTGGGAGACCCAGTACTTC. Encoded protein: CASTQWETQYF.

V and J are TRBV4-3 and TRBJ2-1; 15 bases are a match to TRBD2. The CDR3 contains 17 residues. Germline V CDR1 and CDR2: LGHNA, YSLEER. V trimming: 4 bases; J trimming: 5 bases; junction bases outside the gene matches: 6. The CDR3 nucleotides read TGCGCCAGCAGCCGCGGACTAGCGGGGGGGTGGGACAATGAGCAGTTCTTC. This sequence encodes CASSRGLAGGWDNEQFF.

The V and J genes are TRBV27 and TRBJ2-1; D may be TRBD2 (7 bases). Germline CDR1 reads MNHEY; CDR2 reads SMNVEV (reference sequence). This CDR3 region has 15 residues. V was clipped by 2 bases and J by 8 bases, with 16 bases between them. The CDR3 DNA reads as TGTGCCAGCAGTTTAGGAACGGGGGGCCCATATGAGCAGTTCTTC. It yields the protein CASSLGTGGPYEQFF.

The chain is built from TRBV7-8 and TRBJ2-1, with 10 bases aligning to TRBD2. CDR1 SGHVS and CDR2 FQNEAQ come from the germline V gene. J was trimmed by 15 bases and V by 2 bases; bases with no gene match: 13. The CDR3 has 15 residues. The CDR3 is CASSLSLAGVASPFF. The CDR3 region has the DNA TGTGCCAGCAGCTTAAGCCTAGCGGGGGTCGCCAGCCCGTTCTTC.

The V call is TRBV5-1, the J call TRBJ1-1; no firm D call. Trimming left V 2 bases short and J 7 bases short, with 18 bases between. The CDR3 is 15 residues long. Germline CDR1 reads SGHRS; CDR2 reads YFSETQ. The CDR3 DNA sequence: TGCGCCAGCAGCTTCCGAGGAGGAGCCTCGGATGAAGCTTTCTTT. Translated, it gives CASSFRGGASDEAFF. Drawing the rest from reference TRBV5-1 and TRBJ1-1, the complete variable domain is KAGVTQTPRYLIKTRGQQVTLSCSPISGHRSVSWYQQTPGQGLQFLFEYFSETQRNKGNFPGRFSGRQFSNSRSEMNVSTLELGDSALYLCASSFRGGASDEAFFGQGTRLTVV.

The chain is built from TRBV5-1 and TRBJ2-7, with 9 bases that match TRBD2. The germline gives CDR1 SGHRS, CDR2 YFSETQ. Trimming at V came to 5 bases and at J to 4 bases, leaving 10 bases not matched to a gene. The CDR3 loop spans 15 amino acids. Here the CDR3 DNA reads TGCGCCAGCAGGGTCGGAGCGGGAGGCGGGTACGAGCAGTACTTC. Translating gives CASRVGAGGGYEQYF.

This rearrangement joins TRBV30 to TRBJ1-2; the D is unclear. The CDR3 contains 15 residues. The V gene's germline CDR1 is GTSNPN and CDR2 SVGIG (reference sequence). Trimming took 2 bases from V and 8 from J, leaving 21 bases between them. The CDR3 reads CAWSFRDPARGGYTF. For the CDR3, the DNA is TGTGCCTGGAGTTTCCGGGATCCCGCCCGGGGAGGCTACACCTTC. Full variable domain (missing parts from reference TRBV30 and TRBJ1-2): SQTIHQWPATLVQPVGSPLSLECTVEGTSNPNLYWYRQAAGRGLQLLFYSVGIGQISSEVPQNLSASRPQDRQFILSSKKLLLSDSGFYLCAWSFRDPARGGYTFGSGTRLTVV.

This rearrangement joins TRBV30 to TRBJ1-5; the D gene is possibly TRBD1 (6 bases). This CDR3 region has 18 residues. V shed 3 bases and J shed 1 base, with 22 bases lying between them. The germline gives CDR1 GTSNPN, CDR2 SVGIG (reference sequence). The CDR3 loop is CAWSPIWGPGPSNQPQHF. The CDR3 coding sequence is TGTGCCTGGAGCCCTATTTGGGGGCCGGGCCCGAGCAATCAGCCCCAGCATTTT. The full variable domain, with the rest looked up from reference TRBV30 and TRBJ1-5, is SQTIHQWPATLVQPVGSPLSLECTVEGTSNPNLYWYRQAAGRGLQLLFYSVGIGQISSEVPQNLSASRPQDRQFILSSKKLLLSDSGFYLCAWSPIWGPGPSNQPQHFGDGTRLSIL.

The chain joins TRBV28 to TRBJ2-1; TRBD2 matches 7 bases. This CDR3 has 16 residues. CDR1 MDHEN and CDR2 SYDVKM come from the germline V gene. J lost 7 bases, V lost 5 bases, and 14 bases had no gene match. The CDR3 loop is CASSLMGGEGLNEQFF. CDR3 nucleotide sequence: TGTGCCAGCAGTCTTATGGGGGGGGAGGGCCTGAATGAGCAGTTCTTC.

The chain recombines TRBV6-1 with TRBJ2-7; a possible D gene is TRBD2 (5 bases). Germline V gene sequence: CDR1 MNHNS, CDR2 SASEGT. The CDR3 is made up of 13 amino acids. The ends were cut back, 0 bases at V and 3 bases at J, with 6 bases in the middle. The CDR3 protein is CASSEARGYEQYF. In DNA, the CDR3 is TGTGCCAGCAGTGAAGCACGGGGCTACGAGCAGTACTTC.

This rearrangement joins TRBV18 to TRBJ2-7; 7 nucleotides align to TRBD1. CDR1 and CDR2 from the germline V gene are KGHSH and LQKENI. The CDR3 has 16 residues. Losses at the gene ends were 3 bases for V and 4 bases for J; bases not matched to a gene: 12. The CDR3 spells CASSPGQGGIGYEQYF. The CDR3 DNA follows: TGTGCCAGCTCACCCGGACAAGGGGGCATCGGGTACGAGCAGTACTTC.

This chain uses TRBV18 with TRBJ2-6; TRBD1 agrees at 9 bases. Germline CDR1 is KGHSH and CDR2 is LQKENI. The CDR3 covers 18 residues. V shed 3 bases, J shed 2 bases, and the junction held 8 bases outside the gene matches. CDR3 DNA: TGTGCCAGCTCACCGGGACAGGGAAGGGTTGCTGGGGCCAACGTCCTGACTTTC. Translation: CASSPGQGRVAGANVLTF. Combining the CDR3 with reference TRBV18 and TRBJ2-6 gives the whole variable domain NAGVMQNPRHLVRRRGQEARLRCSPMKGHSHVYWYRQLPEEGLKFMVYLQKENIIDESGMPKERFSAEFPKEGPSILRIQQVVRGDSAAYFCASSPGQGRVAGANVLTFGAGSRLTVL.

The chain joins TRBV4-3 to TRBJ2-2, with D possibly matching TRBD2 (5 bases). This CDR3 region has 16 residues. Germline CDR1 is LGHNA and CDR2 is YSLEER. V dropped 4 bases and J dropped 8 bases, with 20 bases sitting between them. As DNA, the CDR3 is TGCGCCAGCAGCCCGCCAGGACGGGCGAGGGATGGGGAGCTGTTTTTT. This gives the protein CASSPPGRARDGELFF.

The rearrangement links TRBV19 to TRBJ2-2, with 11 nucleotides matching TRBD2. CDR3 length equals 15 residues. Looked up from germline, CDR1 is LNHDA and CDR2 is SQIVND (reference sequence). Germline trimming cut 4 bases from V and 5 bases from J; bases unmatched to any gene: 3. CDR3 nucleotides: TGTGCCAGTAGTAGACTAGCGGGAACGACCGGGGAGCTGTTTTTT. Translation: CASSRLAGTTGELFF. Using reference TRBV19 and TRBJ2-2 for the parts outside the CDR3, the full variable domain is DGGITQSPKYLFRKEGQNVTLSCEQNLNHDAMYWYRQDPGQGLRLIYYSQIVNDFQKGDIAEGYSVSREKKESFPLTVTSAQKNPTAFYLCASSRLAGTTGELFFGEGSRLTVL.

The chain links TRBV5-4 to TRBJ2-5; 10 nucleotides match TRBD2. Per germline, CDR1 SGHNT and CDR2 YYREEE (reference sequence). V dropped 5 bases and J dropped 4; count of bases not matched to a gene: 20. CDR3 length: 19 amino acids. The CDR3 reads CASSGASQREGGNRETQYF. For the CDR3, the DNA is TGTGCCAGCAGTGGGGCATCCCAGCGGGAGGGCGGGAATCGAGAGACCCAGTACTTC.

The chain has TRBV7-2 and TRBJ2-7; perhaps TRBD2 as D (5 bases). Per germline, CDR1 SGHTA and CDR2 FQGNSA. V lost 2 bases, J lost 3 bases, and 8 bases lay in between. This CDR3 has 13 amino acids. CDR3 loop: CASSLLRDYEQYF. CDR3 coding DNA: TGTGCCAGCAGCTTATTACGGGACTACGAGCAGTACTTC.

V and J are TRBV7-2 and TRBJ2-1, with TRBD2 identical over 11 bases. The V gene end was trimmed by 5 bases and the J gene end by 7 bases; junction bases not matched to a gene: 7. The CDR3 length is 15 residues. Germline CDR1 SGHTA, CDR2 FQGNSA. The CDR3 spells CASSRGLADNNEQFF. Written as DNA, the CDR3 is TGTGCCAGCAGCCGGGGACTAGCGGACAATAATGAGCAGTTCTTC.

The chain's CDR3 is CASSYGTGTQFSYEQYF. The DNA for the CDR3 is TGTGCCAGCAGTTACGGTACCGGGACTCAGTTCTCCTACGAGCAGTACTTC. This chain connects TRBV6-2 or TRBV6-3 to TRBJ2-7, with D possibly being TRBD2 (6 bases). This CDR3 has 17 residues. CDR1 is MNHEY, CDR2 SVGEGT, per germline. The V gene lost 2 bases and the J gene lost 0 bases, with 17 bases spanning the gap.

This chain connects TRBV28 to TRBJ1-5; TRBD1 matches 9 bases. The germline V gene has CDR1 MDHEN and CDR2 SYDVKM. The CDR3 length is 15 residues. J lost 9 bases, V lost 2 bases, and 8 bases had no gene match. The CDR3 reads CASSLGGTGTRPQHF. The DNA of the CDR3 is TGTGCCAGCAGTTTAGGGGGGACAGGGACGCGGCCCCAGCATTTT.

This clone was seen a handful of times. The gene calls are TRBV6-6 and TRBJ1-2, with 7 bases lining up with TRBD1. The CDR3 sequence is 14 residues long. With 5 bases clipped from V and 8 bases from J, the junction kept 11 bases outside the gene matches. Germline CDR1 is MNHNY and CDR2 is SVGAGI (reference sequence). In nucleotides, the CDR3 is TGTGCCAGCAGTCCCCACAGGGGAGCGAGGGGCTACACCTTC. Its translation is CASSPHRGARGYTF.

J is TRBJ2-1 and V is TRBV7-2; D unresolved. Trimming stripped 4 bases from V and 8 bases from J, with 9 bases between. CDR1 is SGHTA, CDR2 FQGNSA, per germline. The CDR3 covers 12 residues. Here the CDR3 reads CASSSLGDEQFF. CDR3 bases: TGTGCCAGCAGCTCCCTAGGCGATGAGCAGTTCTTC.

CDR3 in DNA: TGTGCCAGCAGCCCACAGGGAGTGAGAGGCTACACCTTC. It specifies CASSPQGVRGYTF. The chain links TRBV9 to TRBJ1-2; TRBD1 is a possible D gene (6 bases). V was trimmed by 4 bases and J by 8 bases, leaving 15 bases between them. This CDR3 has 13 residues. The germline CDR1 and CDR2 sequences are SGDLS and YYNGEE.

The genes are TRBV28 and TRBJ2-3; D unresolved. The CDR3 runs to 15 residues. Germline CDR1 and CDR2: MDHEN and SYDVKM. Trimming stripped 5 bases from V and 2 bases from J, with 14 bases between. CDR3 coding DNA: TGTGCCAGCAGTCCCAACTACCAGACCACAGATACGCAGTATTTT. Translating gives CASSPNYQTTDTQYF.

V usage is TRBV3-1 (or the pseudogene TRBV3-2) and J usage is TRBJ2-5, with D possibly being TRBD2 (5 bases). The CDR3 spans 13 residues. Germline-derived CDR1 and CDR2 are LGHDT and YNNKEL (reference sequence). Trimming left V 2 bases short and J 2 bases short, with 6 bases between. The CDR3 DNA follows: TGTGCCAGCAGCCAACGGGGACAAGAGACCCAGTACTTC. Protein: CASSQRGQETQYF.

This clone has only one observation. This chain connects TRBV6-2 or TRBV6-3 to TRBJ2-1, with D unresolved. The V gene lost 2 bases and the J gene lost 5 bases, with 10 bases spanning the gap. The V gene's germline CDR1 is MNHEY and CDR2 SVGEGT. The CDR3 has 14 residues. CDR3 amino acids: CASSYELVDNEQFF. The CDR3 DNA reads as TGTGCCAGCAGTTACGAGTTGGTAGACAATGAGCAGTTCTTC.

The CDR3 loop reads CASSHWDPGREQYF. The CDR3 DNA reads as TGTGCCAGCAGCCACTGGGACCCCGGGAGGGAGCAGTACTTC. This chain connects TRBV3-1 (or the pseudogene TRBV3-2) to TRBJ2-7; 7 nucleotides line up with TRBD2. The V and J ends lost 3 bases and 7 bases, in that order; junction bases with no gene match: 9. From germline, CDR1 is LGHDT and CDR2 YNNKEL (reference sequence). There are 14 residues in the CDR3.